This T cell receptor (beta chain) was sequenced during a study of molecular identifiers for immune sequencing clone quantification. The study's findings and limits: Highly expanded clone sizes could be underestimated by identical TCR molecules that share a barcode.

There are a few counts of this clonotype. Its antigen is unknown. The J segment lost 6 bases and the V segment lost 4 bases, leaving 9 bases of the junction unmatched. This CDR3 comprises 15 residues. Germline lookup yields CDR1 DFQATT and CDR2 SNEGSKA (reference sequence). For bulk TCR libraries, previously described methods and listed TCR primers were used. TCRdb re-called the PCR reads through MiXCR, storing one row per CDR3 protein. The sample holds 88,000 or so distinct CDR3 sequences; around 20% are singletons and the top ten take about 1%. The V gene is TRBV20-1, the J gene TRBJ2-1, with 10 positions matching TRBD2. This clonotype was sampled from a human donor in good health. Some libraries in this study had Jurkat cell RNA spiked in. Sequencing was carried out using naive CD8+ T cells from blood, with Jurkat cell RNA spiked in. The subset is: FACS-sorted CD8+CD4-CCR7+CD45RA+ naive T cells. CDR3 residues: CSANILAGLLNEQFF. CDR3 in DNA: TGCAGTGCTAACATACTAGCGGGGCTACTCAATGAGCAGTTCTTC.